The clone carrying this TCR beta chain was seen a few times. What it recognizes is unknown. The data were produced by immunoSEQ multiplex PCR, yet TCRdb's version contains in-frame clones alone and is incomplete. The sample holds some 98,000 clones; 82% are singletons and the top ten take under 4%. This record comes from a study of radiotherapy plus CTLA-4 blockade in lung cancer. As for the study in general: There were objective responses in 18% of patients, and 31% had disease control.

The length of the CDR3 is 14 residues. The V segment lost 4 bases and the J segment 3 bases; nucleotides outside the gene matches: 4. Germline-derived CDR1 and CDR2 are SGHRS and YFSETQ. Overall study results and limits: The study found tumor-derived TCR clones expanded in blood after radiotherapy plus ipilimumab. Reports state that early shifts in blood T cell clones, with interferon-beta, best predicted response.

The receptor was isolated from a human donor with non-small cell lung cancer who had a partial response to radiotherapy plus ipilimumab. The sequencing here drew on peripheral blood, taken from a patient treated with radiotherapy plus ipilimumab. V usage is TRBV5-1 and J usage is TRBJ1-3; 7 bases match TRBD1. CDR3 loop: CASSPGGIGNTIYF. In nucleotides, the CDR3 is TGCGCCAGCAGCCCAGGGGGAATTGGAAACACCATATATTTT.